The rows below give T cell receptor beta chains drawn from one sample of a study of blood T cell repertoires in COVID-19. Sequenced by immunoSEQ multiplex PCR; TCRdb stores in-frame clones only, minus some. The data show 150,000 to 250,000 clones, with about nine tenths seen just once and about 2.3% held by the top ten. The sample was PBMCs or T cells enriched from blood (not recorded which). These receptors all stem from a young woman who had recovered from COVID-19. Both conserved end residues are part of each CDR3. The order of the fields is V gene, clone size, J gene, D gene, CDR3 protein, CDR3 DNA. D genes are given only for firm matches. Clone size appears in some rows only: once, few, many, or a class for an expanded clone.

v_gene: TRBV19; abundance: NA; j_gene: TRBJ1-3; d_gene: TRBD1; CDR3aa: CASSIIGQAGQDGCRRGNTIYF; CDR3nt: TGTGCCAGTAGTATTATCGGACAGGCAGGGCAAGATGGGTGCAGAAGAGGAAACACCATATATTTT
v_gene: TRBV19; abundance: few; j_gene: TRBJ2-7; d_gene: NA; CDR3aa: CASSIQAGPNYEQYF; CDR3nt: TGTGCCAGTAGTATTCAAGCGGGCCCTAACTACGAGCAGTACTTC
v_gene: TRBV5-4; abundance: few; j_gene: TRBJ1-4; d_gene: NA; CDR3aa: CASSLNRGINEKLFF; CDR3nt: TGTGCCAGCAGCTTAAACCGGGGGATAAATGAAAAACTGTTTTTT
v_gene: TRBV7-2; abundance: NA; j_gene: TRBJ2-2; d_gene: TRBD1; CDR3aa: CASSLGGTVLAGELFF; CDR3nt: TGTGCCAGCAGCCTAGGTGGGACAGTCTTAGCCGGGGAGCTGTTTTTT
v_gene: TRBV13; abundance: NA; j_gene: TRBJ2-2; d_gene: NA; CDR3aa: CASSLESTGGELFF; CDR3nt: TGTGCCAGCAGCTTAGAGAGCACAGGCGGGGAGCTGTTTTTT
v_gene: TRBV6-5; abundance: NA; j_gene: TRBJ1-2; d_gene: TRBD1; CDR3aa: CASSIDRGDYGYTF; CDR3nt: TGTGCCAGCAGCATTGACAGGGGCGACTATGGCTACACCTTC
v_gene: TRBV5-1; abundance: NA; j_gene: TRBJ1-2; d_gene: TRBD1; CDR3aa: CASSLGQGAGYTF; CDR3nt: TGCGCCAGCAGCTTGGGACAGGGTGCAGGCTACACCTTC
v_gene: TRBV20-1; abundance: NA; j_gene: TRBJ2-3; d_gene: NA; CDR3aa: CSATQITQYF; CDR3nt: TGCAGTGCGACACAGATAACGCAGTATTTT
v_gene: TRBV18; abundance: NA; j_gene: TRBJ1-1; d_gene: TRBD1; CDR3aa: CASSPRTGSLGKAFF; CDR3nt: TGTGCCAGCTCACCCCGGACAGGGAGTTTAGGAAAAGCTTTCTTT
v_gene: TRBV9; abundance: once; j_gene: TRBJ2-1; d_gene: TRBD2; CDR3aa: CASSVELAGGHNEQFF; CDR3nt: TGTGCCAGCAGCGTAGAACTAGCGGGAGGGCATAATGAGCAGTTCTTC
v_gene: TRBV27; abundance: NA; j_gene: TRBJ1-5; d_gene: TRBD1; CDR3aa: CASSSRDRGDQPQHF; CDR3nt: TGTGCCAGCAGTTCCCGGGACAGGGGTGATCAGCCCCAGCATTTT
v_gene: TRBV27; abundance: once; j_gene: TRBJ1-2; d_gene: NA; CDR3aa: CASSRHGDGYTF; CDR3nt: TGTGCCAGCAGTCGCCACGGGGATGGCTACACCTTC
v_gene: TRBV9; abundance: NA; j_gene: TRBJ2-1; d_gene: NA; CDR3aa: CASSPGGQVGNEQFF; CDR3nt: TGTGCCAGCTCCCCGGGGGGCCAAGTGGGCAATGAGCAGTTCTTC
v_gene: TRBV9; abundance: NA; j_gene: TRBJ2-3; d_gene: TRBD2; CDR3aa: CASSVEISGSNTQYF; CDR3nt: TGTGCCAGCAGCGTAGAAATTAGCGGGTCAAATACGCAGTATTTT
v_gene: TRBV12-5; abundance: NA; j_gene: TRBJ1-1; d_gene: NA; CDR3aa: CASGPQGRTEAFF; CDR3nt: TGTGCTAGTGGACCGCAGGGGAGAACTGAAGCTTTCTTT
v_gene: TRBV10-3; abundance: NA; j_gene: TRBJ2-7; d_gene: NA; CDR3aa: CAISEPGGGRSSYEQYF; CDR3nt: TGTGCCATCAGTGAGCCCGGTGGAGGGAGGAGCTCCTACGAGCAGTACTTC
v_gene: TRBV29-1; abundance: few; j_gene: TRBJ1-2; d_gene: NA; CDR3aa: CSVEWQRVWTF; CDR3nt: TGCAGCGTTGAATGGCAGCGGGTGTGGACCTTC
v_gene: TRBV19; abundance: NA; j_gene: TRBJ1-1; d_gene: TRBD1; CDR3aa: CASSTGDRVGAFF; CDR3nt: TGTGCCAGTAGTACCGGGGACAGGGTCGGGGCTTTCTTT
v_gene: TRBV2; abundance: few; j_gene: TRBJ2-2; d_gene: TRBD1; CDR3aa: CASSAQGANGELFF; CDR3nt: TGTGCCAGCAGTGCCCAGGGGGCGAACGGGGAGCTGTTTTTT
v_gene: TRBV5-6; abundance: NA; j_gene: TRBJ1-1; d_gene: NA; CDR3aa: CASSRQLPNTEAFF; CDR3nt: TGTGCCAGCAGCCGACAGCTACCGAACACTGAAGCTTTCTTT
v_gene: TRBV20-1; abundance: NA; j_gene: TRBJ1-4; d_gene: TRBD1; CDR3aa: CSASARQGVSEKLFF; CDR3nt: TGCAGTGCTAGTGCTAGACAGGGCGTAAGTGAAAAACTGTTTTTT
v_gene: TRBV4-3; abundance: NA; j_gene: TRBJ1-5; d_gene: NA; CDR3aa: CASSQFGGAGQPQHF; CDR3nt: TGCGCCAGCAGCCAGTTTGGGGGCGCGGGTCAGCCCCAGCATTTT
v_gene: TRBV4-1; abundance: once; j_gene: TRBJ1-1; d_gene: NA; CDR3aa: CASSQDDGLNTEAFF; CDR3nt: TGCGCCAGCAGCCAAGATGATGGCTTAAACACTGAAGCTTTCTTT
v_gene: TRBV21-1; abundance: NA; j_gene: TRBJ1-1; d_gene: NA; CDR3aa: CASREGGSEAFF; CDR3nt: TGTGCCAGCAGGGAAGGCGGATCTGAAGCTTTCTTT
v_gene: TRBV5-6; abundance: NA; j_gene: TRBJ2-1; d_gene: TRBD2; CDR3aa: CASSLGLAGGLYNEQFF; CDR3nt: TGTGCCAGCAGCTTGGGACTAGCGGGGGGACTTTACAATGAGCAGTTCTTC
v_gene: TRBV27; abundance: NA; j_gene: TRBJ2-3; d_gene: TRBD1; CDR3aa: CASTSRTGMGTDTQYF; CDR3nt: TGTGCCAGCACCTCAAGGACAGGAATGGGGACAGATACGCAGTATTTT
v_gene: TRBV19; abundance: NA; j_gene: TRBJ1-4; d_gene: NA; CDR3aa: CASSKGTSNEKLFF; CDR3nt: TGTGCCAGTAGTAAAGGGACATCGAATGAAAAACTGTTTTTT
v_gene: TRBV14; abundance: NA; j_gene: TRBJ1-2; d_gene: NA; CDR3aa: CASSQDLRPYGYTF; CDR3nt: TGTGCCAGCAGCCAAGATCTGCGGCCCTATGGCTACACCTTC
v_gene: TRBV4-3; abundance: NA; j_gene: TRBJ2-2; d_gene: NA; CDR3aa: CASSQDRYTVSNTGELFF; CDR3nt: TGCGCCAGCAGCCAAGATCGGTACACAGTTTCGAACACCGGGGAGCTGTTTTTT
v_gene: TRBV15; abundance: NA; j_gene: TRBJ2-1; d_gene: TRBD2; CDR3aa: CATRAGGAGNEQFF; CDR3nt: TGTGCCACCCGCGCCGGGGGGGCCGGCAATGAGCAGTTCTTC
v_gene: TRBV29-1; abundance: NA; j_gene: TRBJ2-6; d_gene: TRBD1; CDR3aa: CSVEGQGAAGANVLTF; CDR3nt: TGCAGCGTTGAAGGCCAGGGGGCGGCTGGGGCCAACGTCCTGACTTTC
v_gene: TRBV29-1; abundance: once; j_gene: TRBJ1-1; d_gene: NA; CDR3aa: CSVGGLANTEAFF; CDR3nt: TGCAGCGTTGGAGGGTTGGCGAACACTGAAGCTTTCTTT
v_gene: TRBV5-1; abundance: NA; j_gene: TRBJ1-4; d_gene: NA; CDR3aa: CASSSLTGPKLFF; CDR3nt: TGCGCCAGCAGCTCCCTCACAGGGCCAAAACTGTTTTTT
v_gene: TRBV2; abundance: NA; j_gene: TRBJ1-1; d_gene: NA; CDR3aa: CASKEGENTEAFF; CDR3nt: TGTGCGAGCAAGGAGGGAGAGAACACTGAAGCTTTCTTT
v_gene: TRBV30; abundance: NA; j_gene: TRBJ2-1; d_gene: TRBD2; CDR3aa: CAWSVISGAEQFF; CDR3nt: TGTGCCTGGAGTGTCATCAGCGGGGCTGAGCAGTTCTTC
v_gene: TRBV5-6; abundance: NA; j_gene: TRBJ1-1; d_gene: NA; CDR3aa: CAAASLTGEAFF; CDR3nt: TGTGCCGCAGCGAGTTTGACTGGTGAAGCTTTCTTT
v_gene: TRBV10-3; abundance: NA; j_gene: TRBJ2-7; d_gene: TRBD2; CDR3aa: CAIRLGTTTYEQYF; CDR3nt: TGTGCCATCAGGCTGGGGACTACCACCTACGAGCAGTACTTC
v_gene: TRBV12-5; abundance: NA; j_gene: TRBJ2-7; d_gene: NA; CDR3aa: CASGPSQGVYEQYF; CDR3nt: TGTGCTAGTGGCCCCTCACAGGGTGTGTACGAGCAGTACTTC
v_gene: TRBV13; abundance: NA; j_gene: TRBJ1-6; d_gene: NA; CDR3aa: CASRAGRRSPLHF; CDR3nt: TGTGCCAGCCGCGCAGGCCGGCGTTCACCCCTCCACTTT
v_gene: TRBV7-3; abundance: NA; j_gene: TRBJ1-2; d_gene: NA; CDR3aa: CASSLGEGEGYTF; CDR3nt: TGTGCCAGCAGCTTAGGGGAGGGCGAAGGCTACACCTTC
v_gene: TRBV27; abundance: once; j_gene: TRBJ2-3; d_gene: NA; CDR3aa: CASNPRTVTDTQYF; CDR3nt: TGTGCCAGCAATCCACGGACTGTCACAGATACGCAGTATTTT
v_gene: TRBV7-2; abundance: few; j_gene: TRBJ1-1; d_gene: NA; CDR3aa: CASSFNPREAFF; CDR3nt: TGTGCCAGCAGCTTCAATCCCCGGGAGGCTTTCTTT
v_gene: TRBV9; abundance: NA; j_gene: TRBJ1-5; d_gene: NA; CDR3aa: CASSAQGSNQPQHF; CDR3nt: TGTGCCAGCAGCGCTCAGGGGAGCAATCAGCCCCAGCATTTT